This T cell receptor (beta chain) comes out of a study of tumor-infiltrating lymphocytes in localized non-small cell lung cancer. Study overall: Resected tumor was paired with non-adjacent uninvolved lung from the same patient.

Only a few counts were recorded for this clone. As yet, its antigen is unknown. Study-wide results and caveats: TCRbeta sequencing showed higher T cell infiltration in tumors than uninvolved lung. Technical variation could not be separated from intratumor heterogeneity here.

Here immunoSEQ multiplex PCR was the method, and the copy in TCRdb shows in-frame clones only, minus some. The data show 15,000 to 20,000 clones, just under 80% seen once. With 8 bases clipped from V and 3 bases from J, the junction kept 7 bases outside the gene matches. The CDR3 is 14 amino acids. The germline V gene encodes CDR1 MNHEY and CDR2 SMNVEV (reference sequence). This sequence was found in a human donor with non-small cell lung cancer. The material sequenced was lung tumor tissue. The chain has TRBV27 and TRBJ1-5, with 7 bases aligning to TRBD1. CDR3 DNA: TGTGCCAGCGCCAGGACAGGCCCCAATCAGCCCCAGCATTTT. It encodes CASARTGPNQPQHF.